This T cell receptor beta chain was captured by sequencing in a study of T cell responses to AZD1222 COVID-19 vaccine. Concerning this clone: Its antigen is undetermined.

Second doses that came at about 4 or about 12 weeks were put together. CDR1 is SGHRS, CDR2 YFSETQ, per germline. The CDR3 consists of 15 residues. Trimming shortened V by 0 bases and J by 7 bases, and 14 bases separated the two germline ends. Repertoires were generated with immunoSEQ multiplex PCR, while TCRdb's copy carries only in-frame clones and drops some. The sample records 95,000 to 150,000 clones, around 83% being singletons. Whole-study results and caveats: Spike-specific TCR breadth rose after two AZD1222 doses, and depth rose as well. The study identified only five to seven AZD1222 recipients as seropositive at baseline.

The J gene is TRBJ1-5, the V gene TRBV5-1, with no clear D. The specimen comprised peripheral blood, sampled 28 days after the second AZD1222 dose. The TCR was taken from an adult who received the AZD1222 COVID-19 vaccine. CDR3 loop: CASSLDGDLGQPQHF. For the CDR3, the DNA is TGCGCCAGCAGCTTGGATGGGGATTTGGGCCAGCCCCAGCATTTT.